One sample yielded the 5 T cell receptor beta chains listed below, sequenced in a study of cytomegalovirus exposure and HLA in healthy donors. PCR primers comprised 60 Vbeta and 13 Jbeta primers. Repertoires were generated with immunoSEQ multiplex PCR, while TCRdb's copy carries only in-frame clones and drops some. The sample consists of 200,000 to 250,000 clones, under 70% of them appearing once. The sequenced material came from PBMCs. These receptors all come from a man aged 40-55 years in good health and CMV-seropositive.

This clone has only a few counts. The rearrangement joins TRBV5-4 to TRBJ2-2; a possible D gene is TRBD2 (6 bases). CDR3 length: 16 amino acids. V was trimmed by 3 bases and J by 2 bases, leaving 14 bases between them. CDR1 is SGHNT, CDR2 YYREEE, per germline (reference sequence). CDR3 residues: CASSSKSGTNTGELFF. CDR3 DNA: TGTGCCAGCAGCTCCAAATCGGGGACTAACACCGGGGAGCTGTTTTTT.

The V gene is TRBV6-4, the J gene TRBJ2-7, with 7 bases aligning to TRBD2. The CDR3 runs to 14 residues. Germline loops: CDR1 MRHNA, CDR2 SNTAGT. J gave up 3 bases and V 4 bases, and 6 bases lay outside the gene matches. DNA of the CDR3: TGTGCCAGCAGTGGGGAGGGAATAGGCTACGAGCAGTACTTC. Its translation is CASSGEGIGYEQYF.

This clone has just a few counts. The same CDR3 can be traced to other DNA sequences in this sample. The chain employs TRBV28 and TRBJ1-2; TRBD1 matches 12 bases. This CDR3 is 14 amino acids long. Germline CDR1 MDHEN, CDR2 SYDVKM. With 3 bases clipped from V and 7 bases from J, the junction kept 3 bases outside the gene matches. As DNA, the CDR3 is TGTGCCAGCAGTTTGGGACAGGGGGCGGGTGGCTACACCTTC. This codes for CASSLGQGAGGYTF.

This clone appeared a single time. The chain links TRBV13 to TRBJ2-1; 8 nucleotides agree with TRBD2. Trimming took 5 bases from V and 7 from J; bases not matched to a gene: 7. The CDR3 loop spans 14 amino acids. Germline CDR1 is PRHDT and CDR2 is FYEKMQ (reference sequence). The CDR3 sequence: CASSRNSGGNEQFF. Here the CDR3 DNA reads TGTGCCAGCAGCCGAAACAGCGGGGGTAATGAGCAGTTCTTC.

The chain recombines TRBV4-1 with TRBJ1-3, with D perhaps TRBD1 (6 bases). The CDR3 loop spans 16 amino acids. Looked up from germline, CDR1 is MGHRA and CDR2 is YSYEKL. Trimming shortened V by 0 bases and J by 4 bases, and 13 bases separated the two germline ends. The CDR3 sequence: CASSQEMGAQGNTIYF. The DNA for the CDR3 is TGCGCCAGCAGCCAAGAAATGGGGGCGCAGGGAAACACCATATATTTT.